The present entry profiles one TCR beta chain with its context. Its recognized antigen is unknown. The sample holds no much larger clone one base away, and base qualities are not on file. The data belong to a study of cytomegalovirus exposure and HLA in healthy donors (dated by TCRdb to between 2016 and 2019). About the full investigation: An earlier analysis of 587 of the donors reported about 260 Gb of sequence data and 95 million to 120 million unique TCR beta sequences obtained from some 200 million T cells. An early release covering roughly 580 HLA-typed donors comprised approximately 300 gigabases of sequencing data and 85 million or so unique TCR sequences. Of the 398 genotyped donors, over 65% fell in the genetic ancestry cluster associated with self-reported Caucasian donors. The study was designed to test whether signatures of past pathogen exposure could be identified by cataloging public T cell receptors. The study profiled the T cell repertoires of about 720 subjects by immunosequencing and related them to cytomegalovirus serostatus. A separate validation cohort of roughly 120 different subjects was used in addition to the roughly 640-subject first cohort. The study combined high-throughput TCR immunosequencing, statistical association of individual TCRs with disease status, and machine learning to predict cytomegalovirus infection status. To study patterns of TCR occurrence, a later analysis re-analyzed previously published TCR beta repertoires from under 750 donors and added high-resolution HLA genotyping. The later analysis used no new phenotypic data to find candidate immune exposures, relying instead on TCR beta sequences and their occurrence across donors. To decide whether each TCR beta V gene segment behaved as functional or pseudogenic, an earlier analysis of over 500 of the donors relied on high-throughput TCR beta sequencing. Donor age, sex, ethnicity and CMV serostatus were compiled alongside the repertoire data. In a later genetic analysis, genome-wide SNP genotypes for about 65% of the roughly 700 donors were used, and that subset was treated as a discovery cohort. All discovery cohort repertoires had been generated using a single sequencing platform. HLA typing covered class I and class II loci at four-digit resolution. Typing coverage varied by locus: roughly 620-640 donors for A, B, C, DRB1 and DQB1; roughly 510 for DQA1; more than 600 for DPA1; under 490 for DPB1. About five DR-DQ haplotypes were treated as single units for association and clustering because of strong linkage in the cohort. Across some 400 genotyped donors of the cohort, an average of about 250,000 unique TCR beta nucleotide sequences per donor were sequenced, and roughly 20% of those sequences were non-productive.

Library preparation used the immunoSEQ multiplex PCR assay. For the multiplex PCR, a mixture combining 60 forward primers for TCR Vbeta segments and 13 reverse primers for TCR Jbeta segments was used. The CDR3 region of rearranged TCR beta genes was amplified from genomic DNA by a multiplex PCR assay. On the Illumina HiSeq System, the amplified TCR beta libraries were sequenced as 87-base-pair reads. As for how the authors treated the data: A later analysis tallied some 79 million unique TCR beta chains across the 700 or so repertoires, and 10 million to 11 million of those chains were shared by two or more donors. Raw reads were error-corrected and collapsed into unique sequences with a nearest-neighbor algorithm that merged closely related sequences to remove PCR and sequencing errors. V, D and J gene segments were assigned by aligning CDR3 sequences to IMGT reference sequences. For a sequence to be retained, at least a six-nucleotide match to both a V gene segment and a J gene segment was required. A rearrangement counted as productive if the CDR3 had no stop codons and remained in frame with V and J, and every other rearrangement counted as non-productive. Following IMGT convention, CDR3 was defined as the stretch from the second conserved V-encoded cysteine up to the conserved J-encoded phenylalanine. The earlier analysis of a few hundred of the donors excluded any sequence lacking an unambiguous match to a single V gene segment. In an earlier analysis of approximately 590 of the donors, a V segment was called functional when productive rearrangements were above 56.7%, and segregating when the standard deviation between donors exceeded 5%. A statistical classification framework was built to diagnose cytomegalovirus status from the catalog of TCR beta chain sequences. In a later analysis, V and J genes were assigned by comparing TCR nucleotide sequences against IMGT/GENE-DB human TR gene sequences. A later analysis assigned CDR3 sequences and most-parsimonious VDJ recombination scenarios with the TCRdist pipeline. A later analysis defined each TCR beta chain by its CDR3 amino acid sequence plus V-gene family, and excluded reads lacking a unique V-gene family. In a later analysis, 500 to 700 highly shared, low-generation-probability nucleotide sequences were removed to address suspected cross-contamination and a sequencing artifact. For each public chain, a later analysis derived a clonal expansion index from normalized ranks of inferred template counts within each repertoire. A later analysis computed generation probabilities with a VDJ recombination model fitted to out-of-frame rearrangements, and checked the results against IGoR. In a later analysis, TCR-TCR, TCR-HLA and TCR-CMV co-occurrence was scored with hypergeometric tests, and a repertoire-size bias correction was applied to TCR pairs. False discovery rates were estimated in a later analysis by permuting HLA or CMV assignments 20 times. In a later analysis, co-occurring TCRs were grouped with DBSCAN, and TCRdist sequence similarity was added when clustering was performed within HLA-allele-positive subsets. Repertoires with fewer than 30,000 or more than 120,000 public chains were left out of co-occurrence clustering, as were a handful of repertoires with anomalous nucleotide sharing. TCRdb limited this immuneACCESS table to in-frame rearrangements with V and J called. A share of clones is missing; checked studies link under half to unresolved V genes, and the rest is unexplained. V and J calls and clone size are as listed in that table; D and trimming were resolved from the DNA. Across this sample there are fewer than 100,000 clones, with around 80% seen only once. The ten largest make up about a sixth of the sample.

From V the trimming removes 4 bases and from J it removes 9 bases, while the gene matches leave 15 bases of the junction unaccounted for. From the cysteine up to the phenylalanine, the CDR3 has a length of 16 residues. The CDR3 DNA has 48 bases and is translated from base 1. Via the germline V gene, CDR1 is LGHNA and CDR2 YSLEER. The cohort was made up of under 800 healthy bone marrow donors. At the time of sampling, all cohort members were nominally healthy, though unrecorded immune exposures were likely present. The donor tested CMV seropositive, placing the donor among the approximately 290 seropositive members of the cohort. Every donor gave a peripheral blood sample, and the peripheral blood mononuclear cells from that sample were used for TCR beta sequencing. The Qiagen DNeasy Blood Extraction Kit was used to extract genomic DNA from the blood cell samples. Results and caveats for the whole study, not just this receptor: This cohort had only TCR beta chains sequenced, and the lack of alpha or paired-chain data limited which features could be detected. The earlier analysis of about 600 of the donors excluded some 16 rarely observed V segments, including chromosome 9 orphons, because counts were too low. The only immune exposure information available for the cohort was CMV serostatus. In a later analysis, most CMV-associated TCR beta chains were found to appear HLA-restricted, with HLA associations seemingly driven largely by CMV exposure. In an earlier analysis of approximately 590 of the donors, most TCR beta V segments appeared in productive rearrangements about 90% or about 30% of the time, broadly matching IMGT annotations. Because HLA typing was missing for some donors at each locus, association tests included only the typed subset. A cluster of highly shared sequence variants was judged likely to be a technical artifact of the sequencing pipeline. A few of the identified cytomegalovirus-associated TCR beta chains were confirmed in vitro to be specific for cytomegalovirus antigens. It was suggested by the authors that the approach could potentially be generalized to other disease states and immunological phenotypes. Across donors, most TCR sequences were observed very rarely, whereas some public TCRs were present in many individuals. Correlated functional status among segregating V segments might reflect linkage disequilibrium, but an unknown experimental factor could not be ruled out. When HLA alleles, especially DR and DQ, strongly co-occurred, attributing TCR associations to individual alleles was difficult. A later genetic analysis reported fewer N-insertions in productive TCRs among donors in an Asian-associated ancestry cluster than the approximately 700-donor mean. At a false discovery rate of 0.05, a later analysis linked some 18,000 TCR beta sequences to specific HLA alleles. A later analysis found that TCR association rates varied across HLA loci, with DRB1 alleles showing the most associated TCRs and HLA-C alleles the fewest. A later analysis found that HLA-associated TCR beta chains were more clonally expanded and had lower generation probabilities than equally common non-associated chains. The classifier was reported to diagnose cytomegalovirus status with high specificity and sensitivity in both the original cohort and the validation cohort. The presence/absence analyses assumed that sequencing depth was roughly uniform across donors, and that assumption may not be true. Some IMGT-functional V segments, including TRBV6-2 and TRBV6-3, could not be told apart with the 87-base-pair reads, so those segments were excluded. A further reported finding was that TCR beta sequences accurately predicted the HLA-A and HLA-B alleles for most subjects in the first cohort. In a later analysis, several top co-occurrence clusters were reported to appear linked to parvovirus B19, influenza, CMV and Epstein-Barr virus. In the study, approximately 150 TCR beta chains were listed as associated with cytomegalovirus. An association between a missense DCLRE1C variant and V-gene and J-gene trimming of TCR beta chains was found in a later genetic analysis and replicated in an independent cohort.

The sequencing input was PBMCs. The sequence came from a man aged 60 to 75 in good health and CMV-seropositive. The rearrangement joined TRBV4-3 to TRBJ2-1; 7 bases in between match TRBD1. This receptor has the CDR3 CASSRRGPGALSEQFF. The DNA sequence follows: TGCGCCAGCAGCCGAAGGGGGCCAGGAGCTCTATCTGAGCAGTTCTTC.